These 3 T cell receptor beta chains came from one sample sequenced in a study of regulatory T cells in long-lasting Graves disease (dated by TCRdb to about 2021). Libraries were made using multiplex PCR. TCRdb records Illumina HiSeq 4000 as the sequencer. To build TCR beta libraries, CDR3 regions were amplified by Arm-PCR using iRepertoire HTBI primers. TCRdb reworked the public reads: Q25 trimming with fastp, MiXCR clone assembly, productive beta chains retained. A single entry per CDR3 protein holds the most common genes and DNA from its merged rows. Present in this sample are 350,000 to 550,000 distinct CDR3 sequences, about 15% of which were seen just once. The top ten clonotypes cover over 15% of the sample. In light of the paper, this sample's time point label describes: newly diagnosed GD, antithyroid drugs for less than 3 months. For both TCR sequencing and RNA sequencing, RNA was extracted from PBMCs in TRIzol.

These sequences were also reported in another study, on T cells in Graves' hyperthyroidism and ophthalmopathy.

The sequencing used peripheral blood mononuclear cells (PBMCs), collected at new diagnosis, from a patient treated with antithyroid drugs. Receptors were obtained from a woman in her twenties or thirties with Graves disease. Donor details come from another sample of the same person, matched by shared clones.

This clonotype was observed many times. The rearrangement joins TRBV27 to TRBJ2-5, with D maybe TRBD2 (5 bases). This CDR3 contains 14 residues. From germline, CDR1 is MNHEY and CDR2 SMNVEV (reference sequence). Trimming stripped 4 bases from V and 2 bases from J, with 11 bases between. The CDR3 region is CASSSEGSQETQYF. Here the CDR3 DNA reads TGTGCCAGCAGTTCCGAGGGTTCACAAGAGACCCAGTACTTC.

This clonotype was seen at least ten times. The chain carries TRBV12-3 or TRBV12-4 and TRBJ2-5; no definite D call. This CDR3 contains 12 residues. Trimming stripped 6 bases from V and 6 bases from J, with 11 bases between. The CDR3 DNA sequence: TGTGCCAGCAGCGACATAATCCAGACCCAGTACTTC. Amino acids: CASSDIIQTQYF.

The chain employs TRBV7-2 and TRBJ2-1, with 9 bases that match TRBD2. The ends lost 7 bases at V and 12 bases at J; junction bases unmatched: 19. Germline-derived CDR1 and CDR2 are SGHTA and FQGNSA. This CDR3 is built from 16 residues. The CDR3 nucleotides are TGTGCCAGCAATCCCTCTAGCGGGGTCCTTAGGACGTGGCAGTTCTTC. It translates to CASNPSSGVLRTWQFF.